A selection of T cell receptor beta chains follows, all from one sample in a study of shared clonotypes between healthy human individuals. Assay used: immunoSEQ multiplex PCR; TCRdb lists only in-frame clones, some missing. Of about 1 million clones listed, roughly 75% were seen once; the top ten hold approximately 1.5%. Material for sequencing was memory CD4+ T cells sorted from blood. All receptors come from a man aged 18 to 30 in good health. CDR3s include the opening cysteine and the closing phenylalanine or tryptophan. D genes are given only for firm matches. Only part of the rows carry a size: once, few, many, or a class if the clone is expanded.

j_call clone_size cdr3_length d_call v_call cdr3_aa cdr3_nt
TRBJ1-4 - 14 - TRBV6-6 CASTRQVTNEKLFF TGTGCCAGCACCAGACAAGTAACTAATGAAAAACTGTTTTTT
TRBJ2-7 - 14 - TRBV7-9 CASSFLVGRYEQYF TGTGCCAGCAGCTTTTTGGTGGGGAGGTACGAGCAGTACTTC
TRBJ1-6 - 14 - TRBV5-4 CASSLAGDNSPLHF TGTGCCAGCAGCTTGGCAGGGGATAATTCACCCCTCCACTTT
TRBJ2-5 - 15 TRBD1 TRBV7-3 CASSPQGTGQETQYF TGTGCCAGCAGCCCCCAGGGGACAGGGCAAGAGACCCAGTACTTC
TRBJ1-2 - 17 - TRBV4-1 CASSQEFSGANNYGYTF TGCGCCAGCAGCCAAGAGTTTTCGGGGGCGAATAACTATGGCTACACCTTC
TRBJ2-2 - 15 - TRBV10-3 CAISEGLGRTGELFF TGTGCCATCAGTGAGGGGCTAGGTCGCACCGGGGAGCTGTTTTTT
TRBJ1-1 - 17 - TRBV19 CASSIGTGRIMNTEAFF TGTGCCAGTAGTATAGGTACAGGGCGGATTATGAACACTGAAGCTTTCTTT
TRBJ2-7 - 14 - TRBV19 CASSMSGNSYEQYF TGTGCCAGTAGTATGAGCGGAAACTCCTACGAGCAGTACTTC
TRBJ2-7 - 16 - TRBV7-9 CASSLRREIGSYEQYF TGTGCCAGCAGCTTACGACGTGAGATCGGCTCCTACGAGCAGTACTTC
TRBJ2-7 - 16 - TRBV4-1 CASSRLMGQGLYEQYF TGCGCCAGCAGCCGGCTTATGGGGCAGGGACTCTACGAGCAGTACTTC
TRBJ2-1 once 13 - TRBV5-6 CASSLEQVLKQFF TGTGCCAGCAGCTTGGAACAGGTCCTTAAGCAGTTCTTC
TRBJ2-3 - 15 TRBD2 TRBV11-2 CASSQGLGATDTQYF TGTGCCAGCAGCCAGGGACTAGGAGCCACAGATACGCAGTATTTT
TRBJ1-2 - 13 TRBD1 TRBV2 CASAIQGRNGYTF TGTGCCAGCGCAATACAGGGGAGGAATGGCTACACCTTC
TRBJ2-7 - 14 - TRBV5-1 CASSSSNLGGEQYF TGCGCCAGCAGCTCCTCGAACCTCGGAGGCGAGCAGTACTTC
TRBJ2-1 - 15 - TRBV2 CASSGTARLYNEQFF TGTGCCAGCAGTGGGACAGCGAGACTCTACAATGAGCAGTTCTTC